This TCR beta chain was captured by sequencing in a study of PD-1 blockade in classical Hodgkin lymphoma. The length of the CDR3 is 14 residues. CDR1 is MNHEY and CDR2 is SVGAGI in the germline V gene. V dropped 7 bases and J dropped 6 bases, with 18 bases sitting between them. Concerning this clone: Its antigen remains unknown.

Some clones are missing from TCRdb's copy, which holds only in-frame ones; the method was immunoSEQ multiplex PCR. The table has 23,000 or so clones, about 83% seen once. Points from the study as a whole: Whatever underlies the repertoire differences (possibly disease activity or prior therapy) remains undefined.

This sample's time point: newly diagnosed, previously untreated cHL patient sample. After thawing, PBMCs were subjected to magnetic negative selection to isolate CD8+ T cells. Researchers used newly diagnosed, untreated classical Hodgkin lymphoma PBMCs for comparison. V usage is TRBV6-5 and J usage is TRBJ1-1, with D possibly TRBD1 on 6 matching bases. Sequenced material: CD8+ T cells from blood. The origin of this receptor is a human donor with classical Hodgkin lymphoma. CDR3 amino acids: CASNWGPNPAEAFF. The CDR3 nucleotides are TGTGCCAGCAACTGGGGGCCGAACCCCGCTGAAGCTTTCTTT.